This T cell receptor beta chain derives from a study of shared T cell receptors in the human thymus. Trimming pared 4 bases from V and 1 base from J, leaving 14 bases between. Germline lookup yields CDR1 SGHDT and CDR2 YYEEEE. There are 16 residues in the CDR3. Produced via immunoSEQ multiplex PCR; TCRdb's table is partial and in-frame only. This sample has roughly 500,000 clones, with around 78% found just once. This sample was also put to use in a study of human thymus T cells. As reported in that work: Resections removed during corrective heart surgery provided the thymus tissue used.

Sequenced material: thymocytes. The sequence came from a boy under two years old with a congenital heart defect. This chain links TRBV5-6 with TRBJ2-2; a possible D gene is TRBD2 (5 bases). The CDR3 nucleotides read TGTGCCAGCAGCCCGGCTCCGAGCGGGAACACCGGGGAGCTGTTTTTT. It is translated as CASSPAPSGNTGELFF.